This T cell receptor (beta chain) was captured by sequencing in a study of T cell responses to AZD1222 COVID-19 vaccine. Study observations and caveats: Possibly, clonal diversity was underestimated; donors were largely white British and included more females. Every sample of the repertoires postdated the peak T cell response. Vaccination with two AZD1222 doses was followed by a rise in Spike-specific TCR breadth and depth.

The CDR3 sequence is 16 residues long. V lost 3 bases and J lost 0; bases outside the gene matches: 6. Germline-derived CDR1 and CDR2 are SGHTS and YDEGEE. The protocol was immunoSEQ multiplex PCR, while the TCRdb copy is restricted to in-frame clones and leaves out a portion. The table includes over 130,000 clones, 93% detected once. Comments on this clone: The antigen is unknown.

The chain employs TRBV5-8 and TRBJ2-5; TRBD2 matches at 9 bases. The receptor was derived from an adult in good health. The source material was peripheral blood, sampled on day 0 of AZD1222 vaccination. The CDR3 here is CASSSTAGGYQETQYF. For the CDR3, the DNA is TGTGCCAGCAGCTCCACCGCGGGGGGGTACCAAGAGACCCAGTACTTC.